This TCR beta chain appears in the sequencing data of a study of T cell repertoires in cytomegalovirus infection. TCRdb processed the reads anew with MiXCR; each CDR3 protein has one entry. The sample contains 300,000 or so distinct CDR3 sequences, more than 20% of which appear only once. The CDR3 totals 15 residues. Germline loops: CDR1 SGHVS, CDR2 FQNEAQ. Trimming at V came to 4 bases and at J to 4 bases, leaving 7 bases not matched to a gene. This chain connects TRBV7-8 to TRBJ1-1; 9 nucleotides agree with TRBD1. The TCR originated in a human donor in good health (CMV status not recorded). Some clones in this sample may be carry-over from other donors' samples. Sample: PBMCs. CDR3 nucleotide sequence: TGTGCCAGCAGCTGGGCCGGGACAGGGCCCACTGAAGCTTTCTTT. The encoded protein is CASSWAGTGPTEAFF.